This T cell receptor (beta chain) was captured in a study of control samples from healthy donors and cancer patients. Clones were sequenced by immunoSEQ multiplex PCR, and TCRdb holds only the in-frame ones, with some missing. Here the sample spans about 80,000 clones, more than 70% being singletons. From germline, CDR1 is SGDLS and CDR2 YYNGEE. The CDR3 covers 16 residues. V trimming: 3 bases; J trimming: 7 bases; junction bases outside the gene matches: 13. This TCR was recovered from a woman aged 50 to 65 in good health. V is TRBV9 and J is TRBJ1-2; TRBD1 matches 9 bases. Sample: blood. The CDR3 sequence is CASSETGDRVGFGYTF. The CDR3 DNA reads as TGTGCCAGCAGCGAAACGGGGGACAGGGTGGGATTTGGCTACACCTTC.